A single sample is the source of the 17 T cell receptor beta chains below, sequenced in a study of CD8 T cells in Susac syndrome. Reverse transcription of about 0.45 to 1 ug RNA used random hexamers. TCRdb itself ran the immunoSEQ multiplex PCR reads through MiXCR, one entry per CDR3 protein. The sample yields about 160,000 distinct CDR3 sequences, roughly 95% seen once. The sample taken for sequencing was CD4+ T cells from PBMCs. These receptors were obtained from a human donor with multiple sclerosis.

The chain is built from TRBV24-1 and TRBJ1-1; 8 bases match TRBD1. Germline V lookup: CDR1 KGHDR, CDR2 SFDVKD. CDR3 size: 15 residues. Unmatched junction bases numbered 6, after V lost 3 bases and J lost 4 bases. In DNA form, the CDR3 reads TGTGCCACCAGTGATAATCAGGGGGCGGGCACTGAAGCTTTCTTT. Its protein is CATSDNQGAGTEAFF.

The chain couples TRBV24-1 to TRBJ2-3; D gene unclear. The CDR3 length is 12 residues. V lost 4 bases, J lost 5 bases, and 6 bases lay in between. The germline gives CDR1 KGHDR, CDR2 SFDVKD. In nucleotides, the CDR3 is TGTGCCACCAGTGACCCGGTAGATACGCAGTATTTT. It encodes CATSDPVDTQYF.

The chain employs TRBV19 and TRBJ2-5; 10 nucleotides align to TRBD2. V lost 5 bases and J lost 4; bases outside the gene matches: 7. The germline gives CDR1 LNHDA, CDR2 SQIVND (reference sequence). The CDR3 has 15 residues. CDR3 bases: TGTGCCAGTAGTCCCTCCCTAGCGGGAGTAGAGACCCAGTACTTC. Amino acid sequence: CASSPSLAGVETQYF.

The chain is built from TRBV6-2 or TRBV6-3 and TRBJ1-5; tentatively, D is TRBD1 (5 bases). The V end lost 0 bases, the J end lost 3 bases, and 15 bases lay between the germline ends. Germline CDR1 is MNHEY and CDR2 is SVGEGT. The CDR3 length is 17 residues. The CDR3 sequence is CASSYSSSSRANQPQHF. As DNA, the CDR3 is TGTGCCAGCAGTTACTCAAGTTCCAGCAGGGCCAATCAGCCCCAGCATTTT.

This clonotype was picked up one time. This chain joins TRBV12-3 or TRBV12-4 and TRBJ1-5; D is undetermined. The CDR3 spans 13 residues. V was shortened by 11 bases and J by 7 bases, with 18 bases between the two germline ends. The CDR3, as DNA: TGTGCCGCGTCCTCGGGAGGGCCCCAGCCCCAGCATTTT. Its translation: CAASSGGPQPQHF.

The chain employs TRBV19 and TRBJ1-5; perhaps TRBD1 as D (6 bases). The ends were cut back, 4 bases at V and 7 bases at J, with 14 bases in the middle. CDR1 is LNHDA and CDR2 is SQIVND in the germline V gene (reference sequence). The CDR3 runs to 14 residues. The CDR3: CASSKRQARQPQHF. CDR3 in DNA: TGTGCCAGTAGTAAACGACAGGCCAGGCAGCCCCAGCATTTT.

The genes are TRBV9 and TRBJ2-1; D might be TRBD2 (5 bases). Looked up from germline, CDR1 is SGDLS and CDR2 is YYNGEE. Trimming took 4 bases from V and 7 from J, leaving 18 bases between them. This CDR3 is built from 15 residues. CDR3 in amino acids: CASSLPSIGDNEQFF. As DNA, the CDR3 is TGTGCCAGCAGCCTCCCGAGCATCGGGGATAATGAGCAGTTCTTC.

The chain employs TRBV2 and TRBJ2-7; the D is unclear. Trimming pared 7 bases from V and 2 bases from J, leaving 9 bases between. The length of the CDR3 is 12 residues. Germline V gene lookup returns CDR1 SNHLY and CDR2 FYNNEI. The CDR3 nucleotides read TGTGCCAGCAAGGACGAAACCTACGAGCAGTACTTC. This sequence encodes CASKDETYEQYF. Full variable domain (rest looked up from reference TRBV2 and TRBJ2-7): EPEVTQTPSHQVTQMGQEVILRCVPISNHLYFYWYRQILGQKVEFLVSFYNNEISEKSEIFDDQFSVERPDGSNFTLKIRSTKLEDSAMYFCASKDETYEQYFGPGTRLTVT.

This sequence joins TRBV12-3 or TRBV12-4 and TRBJ1-4; D is unresolved. The V and J ends lost 3 bases and 4 bases respectively, with 0 bases between them. The CDR3 has 11 amino acids. The CDR3 protein is CASSFNEKLFF. For the CDR3, the DNA is TGTGCCAGCAGTTTTAATGAAAAACTGTTTTTT.

The rearrangement uses TRBV12-3 or TRBV12-4 and TRBJ1-1; D is uncertain. V lost 3 bases to trimming and J lost 5 bases, with 13 bases between them. This CDR3 contains 14 residues. The CDR3 DNA sequence: TGTGCCAGCAGTTTGGATCGTCCGGGGACTGAAGCTTTCTTT. As protein: CASSLDRPGTEAFF.

The chain links TRBV9 to TRBJ2-7, with 7 bases identical to TRBD2. V lost 4 bases and J lost 3; bases outside the gene matches: 10. Germline V lookup: CDR1 SGDLS, CDR2 YYNGEE. The CDR3 length is 15 residues. CDR3 DNA: TGTGCCAGCAGCCCAATGGTTGGGACTAACTACGAGCAGTACTTC. It specifies CASSPMVGTNYEQYF. The full variable domain, its missing parts supplied by reference TRBV9 and TRBJ2-7, is DSGVTQTPKHLITATGQRVTLRCSPRSGDLSVYWYQQSLDQGLQFLIQYYNGEERAKGNILERFSAQQFPDLHSELNLSSLELGDSALYFCASSPMVGTNYEQYFGPGTRLTVT.

This sequence joins TRBV2 and TRBJ2-2; 9 nucleotides match TRBD1. The CDR3 is 14 amino acids. J lost 5 bases, V lost 8 bases, and 6 bases had no gene match. Germline V CDR1 and CDR2: SNHLY, FYNNEI. CDR3 coding DNA: TGTGCCAGCGATAAGGGACAGGGTACCGGGGAGCTGTTTTTT. Encoded protein: CASDKGQGTGELFF.

The V and J genes are TRBV30 and TRBJ1-2, with TRBD1 as a possible D gene (5 bases). The CDR3 loop spans 12 amino acids. Looked up from germline, CDR1 is GTSNPN and CDR2 is SVGIG (reference sequence). The V end was cut by 2 bases, the J end by 6 bases, with 10 bases between. The chain's CDR3 is CAWSLTVNGYTF. DNA for the CDR3: TGTGCCTGGAGTCTGACAGTGAATGGCTACACCTTC.

The gene calls are TRBV20-1 and TRBJ2-5; TRBD2 matches at 10 bases. Germline lookup yields CDR1 DFQATT and CDR2 SNEGSKA (reference sequence). The V gene end was trimmed by 0 bases and the J gene end by 4 bases; junction bases not matched to a gene: 8. The CDR3 loop spans 16 amino acids. Written as DNA, the CDR3 is TGCAGTGCTAGAGATCCTAGCGGGAGACTCCGAGAGACCCAGTACTTC. It codes for CSARDPSGRLRETQYF.

The CDR3 protein is CASRGRDGPGELFF. The CDR3 coding sequence is TGTGCCAGCAGGGGGAGGGATGGGCCCGGGGAGCTGTTTTTT. The chain recombines TRBV6-5 with TRBJ2-2; 7 bases are shared with TRBD2. This CDR3 spans 14 amino acids. V was pared by 6 bases and J by 6 bases, with 7 bases of the junction left unmatched. Per germline, CDR1 MNHEY and CDR2 SVGAGI.

V is TRBV29-1 and J is TRBJ1-1; TRBD1 is a possible D gene (5 bases). The germline V gene encodes CDR1 SQVTM and CDR2 ANQGSEA. Trimming shortened V by 4 bases and J by 1 base, and 10 bases separated the two germline ends. The CDR3 has 13 amino acids. The CDR3 loop is CSVVGPTNTEAFF. In DNA, the CDR3 is TGCAGCGTTGTGGGACCGACGAACACTGAAGCTTTCTTT.

The rearrangement links TRBV28 to TRBJ2-7; TRBD1 or TRBD2 may be the D gene (6 bases each). V was cut by 2 bases and J by 0 bases, with 11 bases left in between. The CDR3 has 15 residues. Germline assignment: CDR1 MDHEN and CDR2 SYDVKM. CDR3 protein: CASSLGGGNSYEQYF. The DNA of the CDR3 is TGTGCCAGCAGTTTAGGAGGGGGGAACTCCTACGAGCAGTACTTC.